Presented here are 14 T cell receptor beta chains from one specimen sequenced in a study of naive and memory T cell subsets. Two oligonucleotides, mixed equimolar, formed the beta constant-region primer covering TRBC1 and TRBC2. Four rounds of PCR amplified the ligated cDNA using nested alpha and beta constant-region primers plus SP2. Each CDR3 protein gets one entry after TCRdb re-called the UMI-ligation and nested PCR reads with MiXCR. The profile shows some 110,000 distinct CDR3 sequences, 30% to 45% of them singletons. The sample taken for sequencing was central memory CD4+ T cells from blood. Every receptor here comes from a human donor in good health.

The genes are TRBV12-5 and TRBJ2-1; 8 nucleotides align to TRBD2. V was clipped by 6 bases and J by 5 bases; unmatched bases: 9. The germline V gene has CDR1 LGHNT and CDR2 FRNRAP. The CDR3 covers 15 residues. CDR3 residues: CASGRELAADNEQFF. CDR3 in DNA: TGTGCTAGTGGCCGGGAACTAGCGGCAGACAATGAGCAGTTCTTC.

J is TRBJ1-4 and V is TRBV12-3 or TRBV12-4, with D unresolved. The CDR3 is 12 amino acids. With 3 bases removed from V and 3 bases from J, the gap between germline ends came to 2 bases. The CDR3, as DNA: TGTGCCAGCAGTTTCTCTAATGAAAAACTGTTTTTT. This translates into CASSFSNEKLFF.

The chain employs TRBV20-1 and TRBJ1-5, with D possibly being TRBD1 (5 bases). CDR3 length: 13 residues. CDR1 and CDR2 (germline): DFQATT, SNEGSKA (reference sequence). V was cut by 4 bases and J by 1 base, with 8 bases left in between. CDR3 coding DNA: TGCAGTGCTAAGGGGTTAAGCAATCAGCCCCAGCATTTT. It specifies CSAKGLSNQPQHF.

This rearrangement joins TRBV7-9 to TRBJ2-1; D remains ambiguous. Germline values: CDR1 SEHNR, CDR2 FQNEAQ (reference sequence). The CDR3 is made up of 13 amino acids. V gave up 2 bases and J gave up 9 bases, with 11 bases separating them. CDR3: CASSLNAELEQFF. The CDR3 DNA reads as TGTGCCAGCAGCTTAAACGCGGAACTTGAGCAGTTCTTC.

CDR3 amino acids: CAWVRTNTEAFF. CDR3 DNA: TGTGCCTGGGTTCGAACGAACACTGAAGCTTTCTTT. The gene calls are TRBV30 and TRBJ1-1; D not resolved. Germline CDR1 GTSNPN, CDR2 SVGIG (reference sequence). Trimming cost V 5 bases and J 1 base, with 8 bases left between them. The CDR3 loop spans 12 amino acids. Based on the CDR3 plus reference TRBV30 and TRBJ1-1, the full variable domain is SQTIHQWPATLVQPVGSPLSLECTVEGTSNPNLYWYRQAAGRGLQLLFYSVGIGQISSEVPQNLSASRPQDRQFILSSKKLLLSDSGFYLCAWVRTNTEAFFGQGTRLTVV.

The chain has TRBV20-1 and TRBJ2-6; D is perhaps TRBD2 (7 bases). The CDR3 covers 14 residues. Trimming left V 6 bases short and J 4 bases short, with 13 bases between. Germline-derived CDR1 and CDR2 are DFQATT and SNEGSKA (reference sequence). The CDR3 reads CSAEGGQGANVLTF. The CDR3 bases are TGCAGTGCGGAGGGGGGGCAAGGGGCCAACGTCCTGACTTTC.

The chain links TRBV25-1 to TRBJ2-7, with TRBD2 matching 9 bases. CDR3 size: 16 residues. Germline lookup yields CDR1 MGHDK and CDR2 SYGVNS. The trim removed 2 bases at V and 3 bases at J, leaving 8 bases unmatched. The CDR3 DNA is TGTGCCAGCAGTGAAGGTAGCGGGAGCGTCCTCTACGAGCAGTACTTC. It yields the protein CASSEGSGSVLYEQYF.

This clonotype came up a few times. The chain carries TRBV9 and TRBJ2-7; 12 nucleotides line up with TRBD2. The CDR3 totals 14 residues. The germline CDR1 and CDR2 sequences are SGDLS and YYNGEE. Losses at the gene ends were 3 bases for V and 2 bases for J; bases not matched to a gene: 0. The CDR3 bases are TGTGCCAGCAGCGGACTAGCGGGAGCCTACGAGCAGTACTTC. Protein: CASSGLAGAYEQYF.

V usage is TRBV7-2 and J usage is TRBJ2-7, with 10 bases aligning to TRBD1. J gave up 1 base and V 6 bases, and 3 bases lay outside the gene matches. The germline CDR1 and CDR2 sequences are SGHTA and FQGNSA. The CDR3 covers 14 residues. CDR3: CASSGQGGSYEQYF. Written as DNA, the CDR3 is TGTGCCAGCAGTGGACAGGGGGGATCCTACGAGCAGTACTTC.

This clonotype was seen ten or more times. CDR3 nucleotide sequence: TGTGCCAGTAGCCGGACTAGCGGAGACAATGAGCAGTTCTTC. Its translation: CASSRTSGDNEQFF. V usage is TRBV19 and J usage is TRBJ2-1; 10 positions match TRBD2. V lost 6 bases, J lost 5 bases, and 4 bases stayed unmatched. The CDR3 sequence is 14 residues long. Per the germline V gene, CDR1 is LNHDA and CDR2 is SQIVND (reference sequence).

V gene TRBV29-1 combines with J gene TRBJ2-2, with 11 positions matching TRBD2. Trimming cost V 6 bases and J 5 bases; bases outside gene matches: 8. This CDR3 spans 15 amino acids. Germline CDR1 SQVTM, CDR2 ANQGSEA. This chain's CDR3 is CSVDTSGSGTGELFF. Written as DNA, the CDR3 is TGCAGCGTCGATACTAGCGGGAGCGGGACCGGGGAGCTGTTTTTT.

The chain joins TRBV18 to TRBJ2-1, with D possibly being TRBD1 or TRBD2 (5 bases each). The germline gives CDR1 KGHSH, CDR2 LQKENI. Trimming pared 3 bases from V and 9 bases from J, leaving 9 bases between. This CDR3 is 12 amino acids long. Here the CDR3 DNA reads TGTGCCAGCTCACCTGGGGGTGGTGAGCAGTTCTTC. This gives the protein CASSPGGGEQFF.

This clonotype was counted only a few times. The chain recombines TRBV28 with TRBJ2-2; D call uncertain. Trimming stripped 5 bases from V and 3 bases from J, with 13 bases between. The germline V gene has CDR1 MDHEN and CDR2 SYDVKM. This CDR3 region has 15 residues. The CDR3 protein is CASSAGRTDTGELFF. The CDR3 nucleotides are TGTGCCAGCAGTGCCGGGCGGACGGACACCGGGGAGCTGTTTTTT.

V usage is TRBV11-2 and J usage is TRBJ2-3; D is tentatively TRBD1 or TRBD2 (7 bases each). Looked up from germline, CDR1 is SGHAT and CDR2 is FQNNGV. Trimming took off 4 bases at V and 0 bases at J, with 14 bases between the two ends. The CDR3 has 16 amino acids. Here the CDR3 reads CASSSGGGPSTDTQYF. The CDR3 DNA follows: TGTGCCAGCAGCTCAGGGGGGGGGCCTAGCACAGATACGCAGTATTTT.